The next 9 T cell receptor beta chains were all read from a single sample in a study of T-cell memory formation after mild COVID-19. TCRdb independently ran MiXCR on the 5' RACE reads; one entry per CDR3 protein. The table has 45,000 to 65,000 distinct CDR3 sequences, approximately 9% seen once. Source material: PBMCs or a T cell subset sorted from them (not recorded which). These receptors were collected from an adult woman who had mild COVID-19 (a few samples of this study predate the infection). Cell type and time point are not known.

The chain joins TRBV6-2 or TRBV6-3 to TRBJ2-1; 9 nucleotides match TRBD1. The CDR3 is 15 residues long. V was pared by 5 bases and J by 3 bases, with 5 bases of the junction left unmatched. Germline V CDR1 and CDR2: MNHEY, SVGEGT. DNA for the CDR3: TGTGCCAGCAGTAAAGGGACAGGGCGCTACAATGAGCAGTTCTTC. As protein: CASSKGTGRYNEQFF.

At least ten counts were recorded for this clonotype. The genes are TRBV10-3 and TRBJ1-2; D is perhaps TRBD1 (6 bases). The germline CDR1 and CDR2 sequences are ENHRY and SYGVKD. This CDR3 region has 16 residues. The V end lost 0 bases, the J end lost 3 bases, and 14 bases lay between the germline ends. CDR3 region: CAISESKAGTHYGYTF. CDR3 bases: TGTGCCATCAGTGAGTCGAAGGCTGGGACACACTATGGCTACACCTTC.

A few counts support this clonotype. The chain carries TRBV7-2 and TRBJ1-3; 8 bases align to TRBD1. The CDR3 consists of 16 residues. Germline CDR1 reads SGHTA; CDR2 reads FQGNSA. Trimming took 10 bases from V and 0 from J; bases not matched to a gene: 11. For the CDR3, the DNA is TGTGCCACCGCCCTAGGACAGGGCGACTCTGGAAACACCATATATTTT. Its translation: CATALGQGDSGNTIYF.

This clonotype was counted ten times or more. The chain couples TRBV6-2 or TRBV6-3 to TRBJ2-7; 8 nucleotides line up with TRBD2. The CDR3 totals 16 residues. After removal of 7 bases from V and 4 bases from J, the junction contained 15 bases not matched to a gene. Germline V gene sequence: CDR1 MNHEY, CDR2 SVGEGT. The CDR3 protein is CASTPPGSGRRYEQYF. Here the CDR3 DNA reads TGTGCCAGCACTCCCCCTGGGAGCGGGAGACGTTACGAGCAGTACTTC.

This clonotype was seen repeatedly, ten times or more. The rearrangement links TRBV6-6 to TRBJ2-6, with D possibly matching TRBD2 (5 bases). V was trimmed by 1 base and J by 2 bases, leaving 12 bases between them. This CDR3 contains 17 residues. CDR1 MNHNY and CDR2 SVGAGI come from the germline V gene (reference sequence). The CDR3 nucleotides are TGTGCCAGCAGTTACTTTCCGGGATTTACTGGGGCCAACGTCCTGACTTTC. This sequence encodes CASSYFPGFTGANVLTF.

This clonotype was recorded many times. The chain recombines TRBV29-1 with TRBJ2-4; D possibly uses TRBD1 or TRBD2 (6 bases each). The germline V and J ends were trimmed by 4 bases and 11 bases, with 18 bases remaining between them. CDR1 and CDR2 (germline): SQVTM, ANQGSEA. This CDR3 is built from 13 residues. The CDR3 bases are TGCAGCGTTGTGGGGGGCCCGAGAGACTTTCAGTACTTC. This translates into CSVVGGPRDFQYF.

CDR3 DNA: TGTGCCAGCCGGGGGGAGGATAATTCACCCCTCCACTTT. Translation: CASRGEDNSPLHF. The chain carries TRBV2 and TRBJ1-6; TRBD1 might be the D (5 bases). V was shortened by 8 bases and J by 5 bases, with 10 bases between the two germline ends. This CDR3 is built from 13 residues. The germline gives CDR1 SNHLY, CDR2 FYNNEI.

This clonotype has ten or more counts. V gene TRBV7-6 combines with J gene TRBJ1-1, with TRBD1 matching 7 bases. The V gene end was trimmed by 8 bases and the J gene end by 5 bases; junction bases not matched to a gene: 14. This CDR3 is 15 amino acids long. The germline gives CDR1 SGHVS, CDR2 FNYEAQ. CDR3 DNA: TGTGCCAGCGGCCAGGGGGACATGGAAGGAACTGAAGCTTTCTTT. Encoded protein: CASGQGDMEGTEAFF.

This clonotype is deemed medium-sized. The DNA for the CDR3 is TGTGCCAGCAGCCCCTTTCCCCAGGAGGGCGAGCAGTACTTC. This encodes CASSPFPQEGEQYF. The rearrangement uses TRBV12-3 or TRBV12-4 and TRBJ2-7; D perhaps matches TRBD2 (6 bases). V was shortened by 6 bases and J by 6 bases, with 18 bases between the two germline ends. There are 14 residues in the CDR3.